Below, 21 T cell receptor beta chains from the same sample are listed, as sequenced in a study of blood T cells in healthy people across ages. Primed by a sample-barcoded 5' primer and a J-beta primer mix, a second PCR proceeded for about 7 to 12 cycles. TCRdb used MiXCR to reprocess the 5' RACE reads, holding one entry per CDR3 protein. The table lists some 710,000 distinct CDR3 sequences, 35% to 50% of them singletons, with about a sixth in the top ten. Sequenced material: blood. The source is a man older than 75 in good health.

This chain uses TRBV12-3 or TRBV12-4 with TRBJ2-5; 9 nucleotides line up with TRBD1. The V gene end was trimmed by 4 bases and the J gene end by 9 bases; junction bases not matched to a gene: 9. The CDR3 runs to 14 residues. Written as DNA, the CDR3 is TGTGCCAGCAGTTCCGCCCGACAGGGGGAGGCCCAGTACTTC. This sequence encodes CASSSARQGEAQYF.

The rearrangement uses TRBV7-9 and TRBJ2-3; 12 nucleotides align to TRBD2. CDR1 SEHNR and CDR2 FQNEAQ come from the germline V gene (reference sequence). V gave up 1 base and J gave up 5 bases; unmatched junction bases: 4. The CDR3 extends over 16 amino acids. CDR3 loop: CASSLGAGLAGDTQYF. For the CDR3, the DNA is TGTGCCAGCAGCTTAGGAGCGGGACTAGCGGGAGATACGCAGTATTTT.

This chain connects TRBV20-1 to TRBJ2-3, with 12 bases fitting TRBD2. This CDR3 region has 17 residues. After removal of 3 bases from V and 3 bases from J, the junction contained 10 bases not matched to a gene. The V gene's germline CDR1 is DFQATT and CDR2 SNEGSKA (reference sequence). As DNA, the CDR3 is TGCAGTGCTAGCGATAGAACAGGGACTAGCGGGACAGATACGCAGTATTTT. Translating gives CSASDRTGTSGTDTQYF.

The table lists this clonotype with a few counts. This CDR3 reads CASSSGIAKNIQYF. DNA of the CDR3: TGTGCCAGCAGCTCCGGGATCGCCAAAAACATTCAGTACTTC. J is TRBJ2-4 and V is TRBV7-2; weak D call: TRBD2 (5 bases). Germline loops: CDR1 SGHTA, CDR2 FQGNSA. The CDR3 is made up of 14 amino acids. V dropped 4 bases and J dropped 1 base, with 8 bases sitting between them.

This clonotype was counted many times. Here the CDR3 reads CASSTIATSYNEQFF. DNA of the CDR3: TGTGCCAGTAGCACCATAGCGACCTCCTACAATGAGCAGTTCTTC. The gene calls are TRBV19 and TRBJ2-1; TRBD2 is a possible D gene (5 bases). CDR1 and CDR2 from the germline V gene are LNHDA and SQIVND (reference sequence). The CDR3 contains 15 residues. V lost 6 bases, J lost 0 bases, and 12 bases lay in between.

This clonotype showed up many times. The rearrangement links TRBV20-1 to TRBJ2-3, with TRBD2 matching over 13 bases. The germline gives CDR1 DFQATT, CDR2 SNEGSKA (reference sequence). V trimming: 5 bases; J trimming: 3 bases; junction bases outside the gene matches: 8. The CDR3 has 16 amino acids. This CDR3 is CSAHQRTSGRTDTQYF. The DNA for the CDR3 is TGCAGTGCTCACCAGAGGACTAGCGGGAGAACAGATACGCAGTATTTT.

This clonotype was counted only a few times. This chain joins TRBV7-2 and TRBJ2-3; D not resolved. Germline V gene sequence: CDR1 SGHTA, CDR2 FQGNSA. The V end was cut by 5 bases, the J end by 2 bases, with 14 bases between. The length of the CDR3 is 15 residues. CDR3 nucleotides: TGTGCCAGCAGCACCCAAAGCCTTTACACAGATACGCAGTATTTT. Its translation: CASSTQSLYTDTQYF. Using reference TRBV7-2 and TRBJ2-3 for the parts outside the CDR3, the full variable domain is GAGVSQSPSNKVTEKGKDVELRCDPISGHTALYWYRQSLGQGLEFLIYFQGNSAPDKSGLPSDRFSAERTGGSVSTLTIQRTQQEDSAVYLCASSTQSLYTDTQYFGPGTRLTVL.

A few counts support this clonotype. V gene TRBV5-4 combines with J gene TRBJ1-2, with a weak D call TRBD1 (6 bases). The CDR3 length is 17 residues. Trimming stripped 0 bases from V and 0 bases from J, with 15 bases between. The V gene's germline CDR1 is SGHNT and CDR2 YYREEE (reference sequence). CDR3 protein: CASSLGAGVLTNYGYTF. CDR3 nucleotides: TGTGCCAGCAGCTTGGGGGCAGGGGTCCTTACTAACTATGGCTACACCTTC.

This clonotype has only a few counts. The chain is built from TRBV4-2 and TRBJ2-1; 14 nucleotides align to TRBD2. After removal of 3 bases from V and 6 bases from J, the junction contained 4 bases not matched to a gene. Per germline, CDR1 LGHNA and CDR2 YNFKEQ. The CDR3 is 16 residues long. CDR3 DNA: TGTGCCAGCAGCCAGGCCGGGACTAGCGGGGGCAATGAGCAGTTCTTC. Its translation is CASSQAGTSGGNEQFF.

This clonotype was picked up a small number of times. The chain links TRBV25-1 to TRBJ2-2; TRBD2 is a possible D gene (5 bases). CDR1 and CDR2 (germline): MGHDK, SYGVNS. V was clipped by 0 bases and J by 4 bases, with 6 bases between them. The CDR3 sequence is 14 residues long. CDR3 sequence reads: CASSEYGSTGELFF. In DNA, the CDR3 is TGTGCCAGCAGTGAATATGGGAGCACCGGGGAGCTGTTTTTT.

This clonotype occurred a few times. The chain carries TRBV7-3 and TRBJ2-1; 9 bases match TRBD2. This CDR3 has 14 residues. Trimming took 2 bases from V and 8 from J; bases not matched to a gene: 4. Germline V gene lookup returns CDR1 SGHTA and CDR2 FQGTGA. The CDR3: CASSLGGLAHEQFF. CDR3 nucleotide sequence: TGTGCCAGCAGCTTAGGGGGACTAGCCCATGAGCAGTTCTTC. Complete variable domain (other parts from reference TRBV7-3 and TRBJ2-1): GAGVSQTPSNKVTEKGKYVELRCDPISGHTALYWYRQSLGQGPEFLIYFQGTGAADDSGLPNDRFFAVRPEGSVSTLKIQRTERGDSAVYLCASSLGGLAHEQFFGPGTRLTVL.

The V gene is TRBV29-1, the J gene TRBJ2-3; D is uncertain. CDR1 and CDR2 (germline): SQVTM, ANQGSEA. V was cut by 3 bases and J by 4 bases, with 11 bases left in between. There are 13 residues in the CDR3. Here the CDR3 reads CSVESPYPDTQYF. The CDR3 bases are TGCAGCGTTGAGTCCCCCTACCCAGATACGCAGTATTTT.

This clonotype was counted many times. This chain connects TRBV7-2 to TRBJ2-1, with 10 bases lining up with TRBD1. V was pared by 5 bases and J by 5 bases, with 9 bases of the junction left unmatched. Germline V CDR1 and CDR2: SGHTA, FQGNSA. The CDR3 totals 16 residues. The CDR3 is CASSTSTGGGHNEQFF. CDR3 DNA: TGTGCCAGCAGCACCTCGACAGGGGGCGGTCACAATGAGCAGTTCTTC.

A few counts support this clonotype. The rearrangement joins TRBV29-1 to TRBJ2-3; 9 nucleotides line up with TRBD2. Germline loops: CDR1 SQVTM, CDR2 ANQGSEA. The CDR3 runs 16 residues. Trimming cost V 3 bases and J 5 bases; bases outside gene matches: 12. The CDR3 DNA reads as TGCAGCGTTGACGGGACGGCGGGAGGGGTGGAAGATACGCAGTATTTT. Translated: CSVDGTAGGVEDTQYF.

The chain joins TRBV10-3 to TRBJ2-3; 9 bases match TRBD2. Germline CDR1 is ENHRY and CDR2 is SYGVKD. The CDR3 sequence is 16 residues long. V dropped 0 bases and J dropped 3; count of bases not matched to a gene: 4. The CDR3 nucleotides are TGTGCCATCAGTGAGTCACGTAGCGGGAGAACAGATACGCAGTATTTT. Translation: CAISESRSGRTDTQYF.

The J gene is TRBJ2-7, the V gene TRBV15, with 10 bases lining up with TRBD1. CDR1 is LNHNV, CDR2 YYDKDF, per germline (reference sequence). The CDR3 consists of 15 residues. V dropped 5 bases and J dropped 2; count of bases not matched to a gene: 6. The CDR3 bases are TGTGCCACCAGCGGCTCCGGGACAGGGGCCTACGAGCAGTACTTC. Translated: CATSGSGTGAYEQYF.

In this sample, this clonotype turned up once. V gene TRBV4-2 combines with J gene TRBJ2-6; TRBD1 is a possible D gene (5 bases). This CDR3 has 18 residues. CDR1 LGHNA and CDR2 YNFKEQ come from the germline V gene. V shed 0 bases and J shed 3 bases, with 15 bases lying between them. The CDR3 protein is CASSQEDGRAFGANVLTF. For the CDR3, the DNA is TGTGCCAGCAGCCAAGAGGATGGCAGGGCGTTTGGGGCCAACGTCCTGACTTTC.

The V and J genes are TRBV24-1 and TRBJ2-7; 9 nucleotides agree with TRBD1. The CDR3 consists of 16 residues. Germline V lookup: CDR1 KGHDR, CDR2 SFDVKD. V gave up 6 bases and J gave up 7 bases; unmatched junction bases: 15. The CDR3: CATSNPGTGLGSEQYF. CDR3 DNA: TGTGCCACCAGTAACCCCGGGACAGGGCTGGGGTCAGAGCAGTACTTC.

This clonotype was counted many times. This rearrangement joins TRBV7-2 to TRBJ2-1, with TRBD2 as a possible D gene (5 bases). Germline V CDR1 and CDR2: SGHTA, FQGNSA. The CDR3 contains 14 residues. V lost 2 bases to trimming and J lost 1 base, with 6 bases between them. CDR3 nucleotides: TGTGCCAGCAGCTTACCGGGGTCCTACAATGAGCAGTTCTTC. Residues: CASSLPGSYNEQFF.

About this clonotype: This may be a read error, as it is one base from a much larger clone. Written as DNA, the CDR3 is TGCAGCGTTGGATCTGGCGGTTATGAGCAGTTCTTC. It encodes CSVGSGGYEQFF. The rearrangement links TRBV29-1 to TRBJ2-1; D gene ambiguous. Germline loops: CDR1 SQVTM, CDR2 ANQGSEA. The CDR3 runs to 12 residues. Deletions cut 4 bases from V and 8 bases from J, with 12 bases between.

The V gene is TRBV6-6, the J gene TRBJ2-7, with 10 bases lining up with TRBD1. The CDR3 loop spans 14 amino acids. Germline CDR1 MNHNY, CDR2 SVGAGI (reference sequence). V shed 2 bases and J 12 bases; nucleotides not matched to a gene: 10. The CDR3 loop is CASSYTPDRGDAYF. CDR3 bases: TGTGCCAGCAGTTACACTCCGGACAGGGGGGACGCGTACTTC.